The clone carrying this T cell receptor beta chain was observed at least ten times. Its antigen is as yet unknown. These data originate in a study of T cell repertoires in cytomegalovirus infection. Study-wide points: Ex vivo, HLA-C-restricted CMV-specific TCR beta clonotypes prevailed over the rest of the response. Cumulative frequency (of public TCR beta family members) identified carriers of CMV plus the relevant HLA.

TCRdb reprocessed the reads with MiXCR, giving one entry per CDR3 protein. The top ten clones hold roughly 13% of a sample with about 440,000 distinct CDR3 sequences, approximately 31% of them seen once. The CDR3 covers 14 residues. The V gene end was trimmed by 7 bases and the J gene end by 3 bases; junction bases not matched to a gene: 8. Germline loops: CDR1 LNHDA, CDR2 SQIVND (reference sequence). The chain recombines TRBV19 with TRBJ1-2; 7 bases are shared with TRBD1. The sequence derives from a human donor in good health (CMV status not recorded). Some clones in this sample may be carry-over from other donors' samples. The sample was PBMCs. The CDR3 DNA reads TGTGCCAGTACCAAGACAGGGTTGGACTATGGCTACACCTTC. Amino acids: CASTKTGLDYGYTF. Combining the CDR3 with reference TRBV19 and TRBJ1-2 gives the whole variable domain DGGITQSPKYLFRKEGQNVTLSCEQNLNHDAMYWYRQDPGQGLRLIYYSQIVNDFQKGDIAEGYSVSREKKESFPLTVTSAQKNPTAFYLCASTKTGLDYGYTFGSGTRLTVV.